This T cell receptor beta chain was profiled in a study of blood T cell repertoires in COVID-19. Study background: Researchers got acute and convalescent COVID-19 samples from the United States, Italy and Spain. PBMCs, B-cell-depleted T cells, or T cells provided the cDNA or gDNA that made up the material.

The germline CDR1 and CDR2 sequences are SGHRS and YFSETQ. The CDR3 has 12 residues. V lost 3 bases, J lost 2 bases, and 5 bases lay in between. Original data processing: Reference gene primer amplification yielded estimated nucleated cell counts. Sequenced by immunoSEQ multiplex PCR; TCRdb stores in-frame clones only, minus some. Clonal size and the V and J genes are those of that table, whereas D and trimming came from the DNA. The sample lists around 140,000 clones, 81% occurring once. The sample comprised peripheral blood. The receptor was derived from a human donor in a cohort sampled during active COVID-19. The chain carries TRBV5-1 and TRBJ2-5; TRBD1 is a possible D gene (5 bases). The CDR3 coding sequence is TGCGCCAGCAGCTCAGGGCAAGAGACCCAGTACTTC. The encoded protein is CASSSGQETQYF.